This T cell receptor (beta chain) originates from a study of shared clonotypes between healthy human individuals. Regarding the study as a whole: An effect of sequencing depth on clonotype sharing among donors was expected. Naive CD4 clonotypes were shared across several donors at approximately 5.3%.

A remark on this clone: Its antigen remains unknown.

The authors split each subset's genomic DNA evenly across several immunoSEQ plates. Profiling relied on immunoSEQ multiplex PCR, and the TCRdb table lists in-frame clones only, not all of them. This table holds roughly 760,000 clones, roughly 70% found once. Sequencing used memory CD4+ T cells sorted from blood. Subset: CD45RA-negative fraction. This clonotype originated in a woman in her 30s in good health.

In DNA, the CDR3 is TGTGCCACCGGGCGGGAGGGCAATCAGCCCCAGCATTTT. Its protein product is CATGREGNQPQHF. This chain uses TRBV6-5 with TRBJ1-5; no definite D call. CDR3 length equals 13 residues. The V gene lost 10 bases and the J gene lost 2 bases, with 12 bases spanning the gap. The germline V gene has CDR1 MNHEY and CDR2 SVGAGI.